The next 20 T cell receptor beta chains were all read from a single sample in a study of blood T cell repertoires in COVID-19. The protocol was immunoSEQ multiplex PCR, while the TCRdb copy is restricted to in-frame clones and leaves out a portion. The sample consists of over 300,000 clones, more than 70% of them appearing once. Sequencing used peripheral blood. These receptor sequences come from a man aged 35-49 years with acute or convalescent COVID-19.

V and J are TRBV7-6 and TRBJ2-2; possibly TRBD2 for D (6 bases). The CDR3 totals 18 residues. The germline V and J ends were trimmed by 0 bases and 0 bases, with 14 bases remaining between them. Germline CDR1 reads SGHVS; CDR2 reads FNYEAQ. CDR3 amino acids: CASSLAPIGGTNTGELFF. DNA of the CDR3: TGTGCCAGCAGCTTAGCGCCTATTGGCGGGACGAACACCGGGGAGCTGTTTTTT.

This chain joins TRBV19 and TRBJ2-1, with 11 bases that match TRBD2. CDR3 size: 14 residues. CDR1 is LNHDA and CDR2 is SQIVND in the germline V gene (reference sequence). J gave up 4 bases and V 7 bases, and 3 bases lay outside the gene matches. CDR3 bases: TGTGCCAGTACCGGGACTAGCGGATACAATGAGCAGTTCTTC. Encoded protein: CASTGTSGYNEQFF.

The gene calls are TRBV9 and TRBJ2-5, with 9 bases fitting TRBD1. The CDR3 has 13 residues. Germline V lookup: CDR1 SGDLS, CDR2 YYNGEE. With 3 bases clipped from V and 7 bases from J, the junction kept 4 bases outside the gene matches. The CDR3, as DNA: TGTGCCAGCAGCGCCTCGGACAGGGGGACCCAGTACTTC. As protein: CASSASDRGTQYF.

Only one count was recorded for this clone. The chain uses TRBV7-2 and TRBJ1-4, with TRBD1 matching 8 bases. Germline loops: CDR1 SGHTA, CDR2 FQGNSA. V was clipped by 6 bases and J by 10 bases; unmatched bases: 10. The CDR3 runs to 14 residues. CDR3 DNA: TGTGCCAGCAGACAAGACAGGGGCGACTTAAAACTGTTTTTT. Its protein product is CASRQDRGDLKLFF.

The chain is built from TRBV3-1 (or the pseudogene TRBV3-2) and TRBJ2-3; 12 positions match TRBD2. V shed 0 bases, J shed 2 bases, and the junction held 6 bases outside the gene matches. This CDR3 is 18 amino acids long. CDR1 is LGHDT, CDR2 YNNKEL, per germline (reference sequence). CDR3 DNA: TGTGCCAGCAGCCAAGATTGGGCTAGCGGGGGGGTCACAGATACGCAGTATTTT. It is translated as CASSQDWASGGVTDTQYF.

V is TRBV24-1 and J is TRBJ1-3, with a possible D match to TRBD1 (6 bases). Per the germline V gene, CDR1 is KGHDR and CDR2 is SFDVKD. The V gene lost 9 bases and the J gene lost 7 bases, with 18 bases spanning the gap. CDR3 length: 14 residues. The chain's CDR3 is CATGGGGADNTIYF. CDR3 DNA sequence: TGTGCCACCGGAGGCGGGGGCGCGGATAACACCATATATTTT.

DNA for the CDR3: TGTGCCAGCAGCCCCGCCGGGACTTACAATGAGCAGTTCTTC. As protein: CASSPAGTYNEQFF. The genes are TRBV4-2 and TRBJ2-1; tentative D call: TRBD2 (6 bases). The V and J ends lost 4 bases and 4 bases respectively, with 11 bases between them. The CDR3 runs to 14 residues. Germline V gene sequence: CDR1 LGHNA, CDR2 YNFKEQ.

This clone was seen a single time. The chain's CDR3 is CASSSGAPRQAFF. For the CDR3, the DNA is TGTGCCAGCAGTTCTGGCGCCCCGAGGCAAGCTTTCTTT. This chain joins TRBV6-5 and TRBJ1-1; no clear D gene. V was cut by 4 bases and J by 9 bases, with 15 bases left in between. Germline CDR1 is MNHEY and CDR2 is SVGAGI. This CDR3 comprises 13 residues.

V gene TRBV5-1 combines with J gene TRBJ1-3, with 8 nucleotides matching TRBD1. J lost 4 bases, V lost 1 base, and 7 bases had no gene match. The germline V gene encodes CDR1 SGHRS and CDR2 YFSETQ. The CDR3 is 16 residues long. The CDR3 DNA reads TGCGCCAGCAGCTTGTTGACAGGGGCCCCGGGAAACACCATATATTTT. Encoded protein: CASSLLTGAPGNTIYF.

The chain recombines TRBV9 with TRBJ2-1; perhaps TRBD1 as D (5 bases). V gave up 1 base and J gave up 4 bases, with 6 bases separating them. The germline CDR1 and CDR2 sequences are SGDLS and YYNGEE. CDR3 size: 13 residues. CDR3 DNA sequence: TGTGCCAGCAGCGTACAGGGTTACAATGAGCAGTTCTTC. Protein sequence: CASSVQGYNEQFF.

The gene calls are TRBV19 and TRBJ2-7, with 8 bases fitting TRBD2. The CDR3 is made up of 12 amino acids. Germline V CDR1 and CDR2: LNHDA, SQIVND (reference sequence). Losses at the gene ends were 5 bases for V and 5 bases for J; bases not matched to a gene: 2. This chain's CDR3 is CASSPGGNEQYF. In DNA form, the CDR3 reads TGTGCCAGTAGTCCGGGAGGGAACGAGCAGTACTTC.

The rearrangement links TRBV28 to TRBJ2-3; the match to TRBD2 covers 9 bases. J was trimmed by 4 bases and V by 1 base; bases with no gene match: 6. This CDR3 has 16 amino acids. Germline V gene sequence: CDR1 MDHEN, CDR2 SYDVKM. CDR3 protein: CASSLFGSGSPDTQYF. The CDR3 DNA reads TGTGCCAGCAGTTTATTCGGTAGCGGGAGTCCAGATACGCAGTATTTT.

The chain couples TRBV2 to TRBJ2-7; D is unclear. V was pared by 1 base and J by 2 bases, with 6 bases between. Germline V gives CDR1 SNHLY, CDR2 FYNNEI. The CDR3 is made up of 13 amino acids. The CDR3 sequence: CASSEGLAYEQYF. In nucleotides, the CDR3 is TGTGCCAGCAGTGAAGGGCTAGCCTACGAGCAGTACTTC.

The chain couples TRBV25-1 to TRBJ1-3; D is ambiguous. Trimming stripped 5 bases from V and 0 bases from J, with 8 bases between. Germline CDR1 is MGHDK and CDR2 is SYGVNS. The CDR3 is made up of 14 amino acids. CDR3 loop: CASSFAASGNTIYF. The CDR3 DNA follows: TGTGCCAGCAGTTTCGCGGCCTCTGGAAACACCATATATTTT.

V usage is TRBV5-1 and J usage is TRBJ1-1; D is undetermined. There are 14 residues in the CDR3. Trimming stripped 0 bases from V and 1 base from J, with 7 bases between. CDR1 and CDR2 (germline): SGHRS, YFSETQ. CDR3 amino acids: CASSLDTENTEAFF. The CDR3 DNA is TGCGCCAGCAGCTTGGACACAGAGAACACTGAAGCTTTCTTT.

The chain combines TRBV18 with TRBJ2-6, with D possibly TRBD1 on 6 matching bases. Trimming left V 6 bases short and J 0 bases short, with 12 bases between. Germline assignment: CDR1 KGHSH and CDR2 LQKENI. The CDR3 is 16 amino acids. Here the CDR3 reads CASSPTGSSGANVLTF. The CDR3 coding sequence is TGTGCCAGCTCCCCAACAGGGAGCTCTGGGGCCAACGTCCTGACTTTC.

The CDR3 DNA sequence: TGTGCCAGCAGTGAAAAGGCGCCAGGGGGCTCCTATAATTCACCCCTCCACTTT. It yields the protein CASSEKAPGGSYNSPLHF. This chain links TRBV6-1 with TRBJ1-6; 7 bases are shared with TRBD1. The CDR3 covers 18 residues. The germline gives CDR1 MNHNS, CDR2 SASEGT. The V and J ends lost 2 bases and 0 bases, in that order; junction bases with no gene match: 7.

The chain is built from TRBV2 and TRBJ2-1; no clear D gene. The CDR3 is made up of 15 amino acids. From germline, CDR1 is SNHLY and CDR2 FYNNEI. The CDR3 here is CAREGPSAARNEQFF. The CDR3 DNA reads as TGTGCAAGAGAAGGTCCAAGCGCGGCCCGCAATGAGCAGTTCTTC.

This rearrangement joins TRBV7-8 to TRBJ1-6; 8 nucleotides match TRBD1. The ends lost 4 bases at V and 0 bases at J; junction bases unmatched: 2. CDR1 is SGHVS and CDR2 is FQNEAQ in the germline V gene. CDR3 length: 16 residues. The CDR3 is CASSSTGGSYNSPLHF. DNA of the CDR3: TGTGCCAGCAGCTCAACAGGGGGCTCCTATAATTCACCCCTCCACTTT.

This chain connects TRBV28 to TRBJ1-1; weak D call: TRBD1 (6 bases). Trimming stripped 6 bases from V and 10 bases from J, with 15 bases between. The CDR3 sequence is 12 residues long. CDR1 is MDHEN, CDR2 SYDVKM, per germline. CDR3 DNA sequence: TGTGCCAGCAGCTACAATACAGGGCGAGCTTTCTTT. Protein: CASSYNTGRAFF.